This T cell receptor (beta chain) was identified in a study of blood T cell repertoires in COVID-19. At the level of the study: From the United States, Italy and Spain came samples of acute and convalescent COVID-19.

Clones were read by immunoSEQ multiplex PCR, and TCRdb kept only the in-frame ones, dropping some. Of around 92,000 clones listed, around 72% are singletons. Seattle participants joined during active infection and were tracked over time. With V trimmed by 3 bases and J by 3 bases, 13 bases remained unmatched. Germline CDR1 reads MGHRA; CDR2 reads YSYEKL. There are 18 residues in the CDR3. The chain recombines TRBV4-1 with TRBJ1-2, with 10 nucleotides matching TRBD1. The sequence was obtained from a man between 65 and 80 years old with COVID-19, enrolled during active disease. Material: peripheral blood. CDR3 loop: CASSQRFSRDRGDYGYTF. CDR3 bases: TGCGCCAGCAGCCAGCGCTTTAGTAGGGACAGGGGCGACTATGGCTACACCTTC.